Each of the 13 T cell receptor beta chains below was sequenced from the same sample in a study of regulatory T cells in long-lasting Graves disease. Construction of TCR beta libraries relied on iRepertoire HTBI primers and on Arm-PCR targeting CDR3 regions. TCRdb re-called the multiplex PCR reads through MiXCR, storing one row per CDR3 protein. The table has hundreds of thousands of distinct CDR3 sequences, roughly 13% seen once. Time point specified: newly diagnosed GD, antithyroid drugs for less than 3 months. With RNA extracted from PBMCs as input, the TCR library was made. These records were also assigned to another study, of T cells in Graves' hyperthyroidism and ophthalmopathy.

Sequencing used peripheral blood mononuclear cells (PBMCs), obtained at new diagnosis, from a patient treated with antithyroid drugs. These receptors came from a young man with Graves disease.

This clonotype appeared many times. This chain connects TRBV24-1 to TRBJ2-7; 7 bases line up with TRBD1. Germline CDR1 KGHDR, CDR2 SFDVKD. This CDR3 contains 13 residues. V was pared by 7 bases and J by 5 bases, with 7 bases of the junction left unmatched. CDR3 in DNA: TGTGCCACCAGGGGGACAGCCACCCACGAGCAGTACTTC. Translation: CATRGTATHEQYF.

Many counts were recorded for this clonotype. The chain is built from TRBV27 and TRBJ2-1; 7 bases map to TRBD2. This CDR3 region has 15 residues. J gave up 4 bases and V 1 base, and 4 bases lay outside the gene matches. The V gene's germline CDR1 is MNHEY and CDR2 SMNVEV (reference sequence). DNA of the CDR3: TGTGCCAGCAGTTTATGGGGGGGGGGGTACAATGAGCAGTTCTTC. The encoded protein is CASSLWGGGYNEQFF.

The genes are TRBV20-1 and TRBJ1-2, with a tentative D call TRBD1 (6 bases). V lost 0 bases, J lost 1 base, and 9 bases lay in between. The CDR3 is made up of 14 amino acids. Germline V lookup: CDR1 DFQATT, CDR2 SNEGSKA (reference sequence). CDR3 amino acids: CSARDGQLNYGYTF. The CDR3, as DNA: TGCAGTGCTAGAGACGGACAGCTTAACTATGGCTACACCTTC.

There are a few counts of this clonotype. This chain uses TRBV18 with TRBJ2-7; TRBD1 or TRBD2 may be the D gene (5 bases each). V was pared by 0 bases and J by 0 bases, with 9 bases between. The CDR3 extends over 15 amino acids. Germline CDR1 reads KGHSH; CDR2 reads LQKENI. The CDR3 DNA reads as TGTGCCAGCTCACCACCGTCCGGGACCTCCTACGAGCAGTACTTC. Translating it yields CASSPPSGTSYEQYF.

This clonotype was seen ten or more times. The J gene is TRBJ2-1, the V gene TRBV9; D possibly corresponds to TRBD2 (5 bases). This CDR3 comprises 15 residues. Trimming stripped 1 base from V and 7 bases from J, with 15 bases between. The germline CDR1 and CDR2 sequences are SGDLS and YYNGEE. The CDR3 sequence is CASSVSVGVGNEQFF. The CDR3 DNA follows: TGTGCCAGCAGCGTAAGTGTGGGAGTGGGTAATGAGCAGTTCTTC.

This clonotype was found many times. The chain recombines TRBV5-1 with TRBJ2-4, with a weak D call TRBD1 (5 bases). V dropped 1 base and J dropped 4 bases, with 9 bases sitting between them. Germline V gene sequence: CDR1 SGHRS, CDR2 YFSETQ. CDR3 length: 14 residues. For the CDR3, the DNA is TGCGCCAGCAGCTTGTCAGGGCGAAAAAACATTCAGTACTTC. This gives the protein CASSLSGRKNIQYF.

This clonotype occurred many times. The chain links TRBV5-1 to TRBJ1-2; D perhaps matches TRBD1 (6 bases). Germline V CDR1 and CDR2: SGHRS, YFSETQ. This CDR3 region has 15 residues. Trimming left V 4 bases short and J 3 bases short, with 16 bases between. The CDR3: CASSLAAGGDYGYTF. In DNA form, the CDR3 reads TGCGCCAGCAGCCTGGCGGCGGGGGGCGACTATGGCTACACCTTC.

The rearrangement uses TRBV2 and TRBJ2-7; TRBD1 agrees at 9 bases. CDR3 length equals 14 residues. V was clipped by 5 bases and J by 4 bases; unmatched bases: 6. Germline CDR1 and CDR2: SNHLY and FYNNEI. The CDR3 loop is CASSSGTGFYEQYF. For the CDR3, the DNA is TGTGCCAGCAGTTCCGGGACAGGGTTTTACGAGCAGTACTTC. Looking up the rest from reference TRBV2 and TRBJ2-7 gives the full variable domain: EPEVTQTPSHQVTQMGQEVILRCVPISNHLYFYWYRQILGQKVEFLVSFYNNEISEKSEIFDDQFSVERPDGSNFTLKIRSTKLEDSAMYFCASSSGTGFYEQYFGPGTRLTVT.

This clonotype was detected many times. The rearrangement uses TRBV27 and TRBJ2-5; TRBD2 matches 15 bases. V dropped 9 bases and J dropped 4; count of bases not matched to a gene: 3. Germline CDR1 is MNHEY and CDR2 is SMNVEV (reference sequence). CDR3 length: 14 amino acids. The CDR3 sequence is CASMGLAGGETQYF. DNA for the CDR3: TGTGCCAGTATGGGACTAGCGGGAGGAGAGACCCAGTACTTC.

The sample holds many counts of this clonotype. The V call is TRBV6-5, the J call TRBJ1-1; no clear D. Germline assignment: CDR1 MNHEY and CDR2 SVGAGI. With 0 bases removed from V and 0 bases from J, the gap between germline ends came to 8 bases. The CDR3 consists of 15 residues. CDR3 sequence reads: CASSYSTTVNTEAFF. The CDR3 bases are TGTGCCAGCAGTTACTCGACCACGGTGAACACTGAAGCTTTCTTT.

This clonotype was observed at least ten times. V is TRBV7-9 and J is TRBJ1-1; weak D call: TRBD1 (6 bases). V was pared by 3 bases and J by 5 bases, with 13 bases between. The CDR3 is 14 amino acids. Germline CDR1 is SEHNR and CDR2 is FQNEAQ (reference sequence). CDR3 in amino acids: CASSFQGITTEAFF. CDR3 nucleotide sequence: TGTGCCAGCAGCTTTCAGGGGATAACGACTGAAGCTTTCTTT.

Turning to this clonotype: A much larger clonotype is one base distant, so this may be a read error. The gene calls are TRBV9 and TRBJ1-1, with D tentatively TRBD1 (6 bases). The CDR3 length is 12 residues. V was pared by 7 bases and J by 4 bases, with 11 bases between. CDR1 is SGDLS and CDR2 is YYNGEE in the germline V gene. CDR3 sequence: CASCGRGTEAFF. The CDR3 DNA reads TGTGCCAGCTGCGGCAGGGGCACTGAAGCTTTCTTT.

This clonotype was observed many times. The chain employs TRBV7-2 and TRBJ2-7; D not certain. The CDR3 is 14 residues long. The V end was cut by 5 bases, the J end by 0 bases, with 11 bases between. Looked up from germline, CDR1 is SGHTA and CDR2 is FQGNSA. This CDR3 is CASSPSPVSYEQYF. The CDR3 nucleotides read TGTGCCAGCAGCCCCAGCCCAGTCTCCTACGAGCAGTACTTC.